This T cell receptor (beta chain) was recorded in a study of blood T cell repertoires in COVID-19. Study-level information: COVID-19 samples, acute and convalescent, were from the United States, Italy and Spain.

Authors' methods: Cell counts per sample came from amplifying reference gene primers. Generated by immunoSEQ multiplex PCR, the TCRdb table keeps only in-frame clones and is missing some. The DNA gave D and trimming, while V, J and clone size come from that table. Here the sample spans around 180,000 clones, 88% being singletons. This CDR3 is built from 13 residues. The germline V gene encodes CDR1 MNHNY and CDR2 SVGAGI (reference sequence). Trimming removed 8 bases from V and 5 bases from J; junction bases left unmatched: 6. This sequence originates from a human donor in a cohort sampled during active COVID-19. The sequenced sample was peripheral blood. The chain joins TRBV6-6 to TRBJ2-1; 7 bases are a match to TRBD1. The CDR3 spells CASDRQGHNEQFF. Here the CDR3 DNA reads TGTGCCAGCGACCGACAGGGCCACAATGAGCAGTTCTTC.